This T cell receptor beta chain was recorded in a study of response to subunit inactivated influenza vaccine (dated by TCRdb to 2017 to 2018). Turning to the overall study: The study used deep quantitative T cell receptor repertoire profiling to track responses to a trivalent subunit inactivated influenza vaccine. What the study reported, not specific to this receptor: It was suggested by the authors that each seasonal influenza vaccination may recruit only a limited number of new T cells.

This clonotype came up a few times. The specificity of this receptor is unknown. One base away there is no much larger clone; base qualities are not given. Library prep was done by RT-PCR. The run used an Illumina HiSeq 2500. TCRdb cleaned the public reads at Q25 with fastp, built clones with MiXCR and kept in-frame beta chains. CDR3 protein sequences are deduplicated, and each keeps its most common genes and DNA. Recorded for this sample are about 800,000 distinct CDR3 sequences; less than 25% of them occurred a single time. Jointly, the top ten make up approximately 10% of the sample. Based on the germline V gene, the CDR1 and CDR2 sequences are SGHTA and FQGNSA. CDR3 length: 13 amino acids, cysteine to phenylalanine. The DNA shown is the 39-base CDR3, in frame from base 1. Trimming at the junction amounts to 5 bases on V and 5 bases on J, and the germline ends lie 12 bases apart.

The sequencing used PBMCs from blood, collected less than 6 days after vaccination. The rearranged segments are TRBV7-2 and TRBJ2-5, with the D gene not confidently named. The sequence was collected from a man aged 50 or older who received an inactivated influenza vaccine. Donor details come from another sample of the same person, matched by shared clones. CDR3 protein: CASSRSGLETQYF. The sequenced DNA: TGTGCCAGCAGCCGCTCGGGTCTGGAGACCCAGTACTTC.